This TCR beta chain was recovered during a study of blood T cell repertoires in COVID-19. The V gene's germline CDR1 is DFQATT and CDR2 SNEGSKA (reference sequence). This CDR3 comprises 17 residues. The ends lost 3 bases at V and 0 bases at J; junction bases unmatched: 10. As handled by the study authors: Reference gene primer amplification in the assay estimated nucleated cell counts. Assay used: immunoSEQ multiplex PCR; TCRdb lists only in-frame clones, some missing. V, J and clone size are taken as reported in that table, and D and trimming were inferred from the DNA itself. The sample has 150,000 to 200,000 clones, 78% seen once.

The sample comprised PBMCs or T cells enriched from blood (not recorded which). The rearrangement joins TRBV20-1 to TRBJ2-2, with 7 bases lining up with TRBD1. The TCR was taken from a woman aged 45-65 years who had recovered from COVID-19. The CDR3 here is CSASTGQLSTNTGELFF. CDR3 nucleotides: TGCAGTGCTAGTACGGGACAGCTGTCGACGAACACCGGGGAGCTGTTTTTT.